This T cell receptor (beta chain) was retrieved from a study of T cells expressing NK-cell markers. General study findings and limits: Questions lingered over whether expanded NKG2C+ T cell clones were HCMV-specific.

On this clonotype: Antigen: not known.

TCR beta cDNA was generated via 5'RACE template switching incorporating UMIs. TCRdb reanalyzed the 5' RACE reads and collapses them to one entry per CDR3 protein, without DNA. The listing contains about 150,000 distinct CDR3 sequences. This CDR3 has 14 amino acids. CDR1 and CDR2 (germline): SNHLY, FYNNEI. The source material was blood T cells: a sorted CD56 or NKG2C T cell subset, CD4+ or CD8+ T cells, or bulk PBMC T cells (not recorded which). The source is a man aged 18-69 years in good health. V and J are TRBV2 and TRBJ1-1. CDR3 protein: CASRIGPMNTEAFF.